The 21 T cell receptor beta chains given below trace back to one sample, sequenced in a study of control samples from healthy donors and cancer patients. TCRdb's copy holds only in-frame clones and misses some; the assay was immunoSEQ multiplex PCR. In the table there are roughly 370,000 clones, roughly 90% of which are singletons. Source material: PBMCs. The origin of the receptors is a man aged 40-49 years with head and neck cancer.

The V call is TRBV28, the J call TRBJ1-2; TRBD1 aligns across 7 bases. V lost 3 bases and J lost 3; bases outside the gene matches: 7. The CDR3 has 15 amino acids. CDR1 and CDR2 (germline): MDHEN, SYDVKM. CDR3 sequence: CASSLPGGIDYGYTF. CDR3 DNA: TGTGCCAGCAGTTTGCCAGGGGGTATCGACTATGGCTACACCTTC.

This chain joins TRBV9 and TRBJ2-5, with TRBD2 matching over 7 bases. CDR1 is SGDLS, CDR2 YYNGEE, per germline. V dropped 0 bases and J dropped 0; count of bases not matched to a gene: 5. This CDR3 contains 16 residues. In nucleotides, the CDR3 is TGTGCCAGCAGCGTAGAGGACGGGGGGTACCAAGAGACCCAGTACTTC. Translated, it gives CASSVEDGGYQETQYF.

The chain uses TRBV6-1 and TRBJ2-1; TRBD1 agrees at 8 bases. J gave up 2 bases and V 2 bases, and 5 bases lay outside the gene matches. CDR1 and CDR2 (germline): MNHNS, SASEGT. The CDR3 extends over 16 amino acids. Written as DNA, the CDR3 is TGTGCCAGCAGTGAACCCGGGACAGGCGCCTACAATGAGCAGTTCTTC. It is translated as CASSEPGTGAYNEQFF.

This sequence joins TRBV7-6 and TRBJ1-1; perhaps TRBD1 as D (6 bases). The CDR3 has 16 amino acids. V was shortened by 4 bases and J by 0 bases, with 15 bases between the two germline ends. Germline CDR1 is SGHVS and CDR2 is FNYEAQ. The chain's CDR3 is CASSSEDSPLNTEAFF. The CDR3 bases are TGTGCCAGCAGCTCGGAGGACAGCCCGTTGAACACTGAAGCTTTCTTT.

The rearrangement joins TRBV4-2 to TRBJ1-3; D is unclear. The CDR3 runs to 15 residues. Trimming cost V 0 bases and J 1 base, with 7 bases left between them. Germline V gene data show CDR1 as LGHNA and CDR2 as YNFKEQ. The CDR3 reads CASSQEPRSGNTIYF. As DNA, the CDR3 is TGTGCCAGCAGCCAAGAACCGCGGTCTGGAAACACCATATATTTT.

The V gene is TRBV5-1, the J gene TRBJ2-1, with 7 bases matching TRBD1. Germline V lookup: CDR1 SGHRS, CDR2 YFSETQ. The length of the CDR3 is 17 residues. The V gene end was trimmed by 0 bases and the J gene end by 3 bases; junction bases not matched to a gene: 9. CDR3 nucleotides: TGCGCCAGCAGCTTGGGAAAGGGGGCGAAGCTCTACAATGAGCAGTTCTTC. Protein sequence: CASSLGKGAKLYNEQFF.

The rearrangement joins TRBV28 to TRBJ1-2, with a tentative D call TRBD1 (6 bases). From germline, CDR1 is MDHEN and CDR2 SYDVKM. The CDR3 extends over 14 amino acids. Trimming removed 7 bases from V and 6 bases from J, with 18 bases in between. The CDR3 here is CASTLQQGINGYTF. The CDR3 DNA reads TGTGCCAGCACCTTACAACAGGGAATAAATGGCTACACCTTC.

The chain uses TRBV3-1 (or the pseudogene TRBV3-2) and TRBJ2-3; 13 nucleotides line up with TRBD2. The CDR3 spans 16 residues. Germline assignment: CDR1 LGHDT and CDR2 YNNKEL (reference sequence). V lost 4 bases and J lost 6; bases outside the gene matches: 7. CDR3 nucleotides: TGTGCCAGCAGCCCTCGGACTAGCGGGAGAACTGATACGCAGTATTTT. Protein sequence: CASSPRTSGRTDTQYF.

The V call is TRBV5-1, the J call TRBJ2-5; D is perhaps TRBD2 (6 bases). The CDR3 has 14 residues. CDR1 and CDR2 (germline): SGHRS, YFSETQ. The V gene lost 4 bases and the J gene lost 4 bases, with 14 bases spanning the gap. CDR3: CASSIGEVGETQYF. DNA of the CDR3: TGCGCCAGCAGCATAGGGGAGGTGGGAGAGACCCAGTACTTC.

The J gene is TRBJ2-1, the V gene TRBV24-1; D is perhaps TRBD1 (6 bases). The V end lost 3 bases, the J end lost 5 bases, and 19 bases lay between the germline ends. This CDR3 contains 17 residues. CDR1 and CDR2 (germline): KGHDR, SFDVKD. The CDR3 DNA sequence: TGTGCCACCAGTGATCCACAAGGGGGTGGACTGAACAATGAGCAGTTCTTC. Amino acids: CATSDPQGGGLNNEQFF.

The gene calls are TRBV11-1 and TRBJ2-1, with 10 bases aligning to TRBD1. Trimming removed 5 bases from V and 2 bases from J; junction bases left unmatched: 6. The CDR3 is 16 amino acids. Looked up from germline, CDR1 is SGHAT and CDR2 is FQDESV (reference sequence). The CDR3: CASSPRGTGAYNEQFF. For the CDR3, the DNA is TGTGCCAGCAGCCCACGCGGGACAGGGGCCTACAATGAGCAGTTCTTC.

The V and J genes are TRBV30 and TRBJ2-2; a possible D gene is TRBD2 (5 bases). This CDR3 comprises 14 residues. Germline-derived CDR1 and CDR2 are GTSNPN and SVGIG (reference sequence). Trimming removed 5 bases at V and 3 bases at J, with 13 bases between. CDR3 residues: CAWAGLRYTGELFF. The CDR3 DNA follows: TGTGCCTGGGCCGGACTGAGGTACACCGGGGAGCTGTTTTTT.

The chain couples TRBV7-2 to TRBJ1-1; 7 positions agree with TRBD1. Germline CDR1 reads SGHTA; CDR2 reads FQGNSA. Germline trimming cut 1 base from V and 4 bases from J; bases unmatched to any gene: 9. The CDR3 length is 16 residues. DNA of the CDR3: TGTGCCAGCAGCTTAGGTTCGACAGGGAGCCCCACTGAAGCTTTCTTT. Translated: CASSLGSTGSPTEAFF.

The chain couples TRBV6-5 to TRBJ1-5, with 8 bases that match TRBD1. V lost 6 bases, J lost 6 bases, and 10 bases stayed unmatched. The germline V gene encodes CDR1 MNHEY and CDR2 SVGAGI. This CDR3 contains 15 residues. CDR3 bases: TGTGCCAGCAGACAGGACAGGGAGTTCGGTCAGCCCCAGCATTTT. This encodes CASRQDREFGQPQHF.

The J gene is TRBJ2-1, the V gene TRBV28, with D hard to call. The CDR3 consists of 13 residues. V gave up 8 bases and J gave up 12 bases, with 20 bases separating them. Germline CDR1 is MDHEN and CDR2 is SYDVKM. The CDR3 protein is CASLDGLASSQFF. The CDR3 region has the DNA TGTGCCAGCCTCGACGGCCTGGCTAGTTCGCAGTTCTTC.

This chain links TRBV4-3 with TRBJ2-3; the D call may be TRBD1 or TRBD2 (7 bases each). CDR3 length equals 19 residues. V was shortened by 3 bases and J by 1 base, with 23 bases between the two germline ends. CDR1 LGHNA and CDR2 YSLEER come from the germline V gene. This CDR3 is CASSHSLRGGLPGTDTQYF. The CDR3 DNA sequence: TGCGCCAGCAGCCATTCCCTCAGGGGGGGATTGCCGGGCACAGATACGCAGTATTTT.

V and J are TRBV10-3 and TRBJ2-1; D unresolved. V lost 10 bases and J 6 bases, leaving 10 bases between the germline ends. Germline V gives CDR1 ENHRY, CDR2 SYGVKD. The CDR3 is made up of 11 amino acids. In nucleotides, the CDR3 is TGTGCCACCGCATTGAGCAATGAGCAGTTCTTC. This sequence encodes CATALSNEQFF.

The rearrangement links TRBV18 to TRBJ2-5, with TRBD1 matching over 8 bases. Trimming removed 0 bases from V and 5 bases from J; junction bases left unmatched: 2. This CDR3 is 14 amino acids long. The germline V gene has CDR1 KGHSH and CDR2 LQKENI. The CDR3 region has the DNA TGTGCCAGCTCACCACCGGACAGGGTGGAGACCCAGTACTTC. This gives the protein CASSPPDRVETQYF.

The chain combines TRBV19 with TRBJ1-1; 9 bases map to TRBD1. J lost 1 base, V lost 6 bases, and 6 bases had no gene match. There are 15 residues in the CDR3. Per the germline V gene, CDR1 is LNHDA and CDR2 is SQIVND (reference sequence). CDR3 in DNA: TGTGCCAGTAGAACAAAGACAGGGGGGAACACTGAAGCTTTCTTT. Its translation is CASRTKTGGNTEAFF.

The chain couples TRBV6-6 to TRBJ1-4, with TRBD1 as a possible D gene (5 bases). This CDR3 comprises 14 residues. Germline-derived CDR1 and CDR2 are MNHNY and SVGAGI (reference sequence). Trimming shortened V by 4 bases and J by 1 base, and 7 bases separated the two germline ends. CDR3 nucleotides: TGTGCCAGCAGTTGGAGGGGAACTAATGAAAAACTGTTTTTT. Encoded protein: CASSWRGTNEKLFF.

J is TRBJ1-3 and V is TRBV12-2. TRBV12-2 has pseudogene status. The CDR3 runs to 13 residues. The CDR3 is CASRVSEGNTIYF. CDR3 coding DNA: TGTGCAAGTCGGGTCTCTGAGGGAAACACCATATATTTT.